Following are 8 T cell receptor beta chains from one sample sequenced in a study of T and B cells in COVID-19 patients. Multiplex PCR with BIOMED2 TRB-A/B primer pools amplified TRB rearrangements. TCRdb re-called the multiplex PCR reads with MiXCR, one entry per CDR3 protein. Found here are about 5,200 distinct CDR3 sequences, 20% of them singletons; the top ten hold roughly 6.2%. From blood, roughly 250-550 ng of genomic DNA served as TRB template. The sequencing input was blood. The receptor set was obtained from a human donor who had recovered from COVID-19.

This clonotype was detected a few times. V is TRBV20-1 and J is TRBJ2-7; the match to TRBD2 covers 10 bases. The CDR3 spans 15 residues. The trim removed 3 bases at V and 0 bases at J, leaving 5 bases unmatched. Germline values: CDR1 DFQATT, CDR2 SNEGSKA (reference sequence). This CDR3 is CSASSGTSDSYEQYF. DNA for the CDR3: TGCAGTGCTAGCTCCGGGACTAGCGACTCCTACGAGCAGTACTTC.

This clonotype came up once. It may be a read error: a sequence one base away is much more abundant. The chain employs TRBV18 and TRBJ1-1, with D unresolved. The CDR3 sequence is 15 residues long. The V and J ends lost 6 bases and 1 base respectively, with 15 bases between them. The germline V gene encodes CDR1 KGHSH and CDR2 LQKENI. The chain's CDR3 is CASSPSAVPNTEAFF. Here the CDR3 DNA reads TGTGCCAGCTCGCCCTCAGCGGTCCCGAACACTGAAGCTTTCTTT.

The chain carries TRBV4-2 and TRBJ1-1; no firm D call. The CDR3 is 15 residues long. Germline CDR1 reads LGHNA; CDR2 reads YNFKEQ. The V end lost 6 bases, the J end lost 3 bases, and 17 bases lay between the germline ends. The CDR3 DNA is TGTGCCAGCAGTGCCCAGCGGGGAATCGACACTGAAGCTTTCTTT. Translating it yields CASSAQRGIDTEAFF.

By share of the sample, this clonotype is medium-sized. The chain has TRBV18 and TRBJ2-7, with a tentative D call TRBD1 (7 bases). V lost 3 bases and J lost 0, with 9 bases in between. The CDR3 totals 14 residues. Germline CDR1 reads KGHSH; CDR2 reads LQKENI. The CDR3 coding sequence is TGTGCCAGCTCACCCAGGGGGGACTCCTACGAGCAGTACTTC. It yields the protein CASSPRGDSYEQYF. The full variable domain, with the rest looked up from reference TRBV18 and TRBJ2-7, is NAGVMQNPRHLVRRRGQEARLRCSPMKGHSHVYWYRQLPEEGLKFMVYLQKENIIDESGMPKERFSAEFPKEGPSILRIQQVVRGDSAAYFCASSPRGDSYEQYFGPGTRLTVT.

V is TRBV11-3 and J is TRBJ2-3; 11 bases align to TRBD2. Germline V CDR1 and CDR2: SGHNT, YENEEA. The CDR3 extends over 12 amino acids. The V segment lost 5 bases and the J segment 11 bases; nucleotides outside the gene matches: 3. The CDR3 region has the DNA TGTGCCAGCAGCAGACTAGCGGGGAAGCAGTATTTT. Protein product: CASSRLAGKQYF.

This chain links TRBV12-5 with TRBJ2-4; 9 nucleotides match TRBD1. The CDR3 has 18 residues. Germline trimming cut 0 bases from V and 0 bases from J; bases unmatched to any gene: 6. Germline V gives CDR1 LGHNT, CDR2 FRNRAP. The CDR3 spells CASGLVPRDRVAKNIQYF. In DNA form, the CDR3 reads TGTGCTAGTGGTTTGGTACCGCGGGACAGGGTAGCCAAAAACATTCAGTACTTC. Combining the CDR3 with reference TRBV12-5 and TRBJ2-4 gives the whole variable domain DARVTQTPRHKVTEMGQEVTMRCQPILGHNTVFWYRQTMMQGLELLAYFRNRAPLDDSGMPKDRFSAEMPDATLATLKIQPSEPRDSAVYFCASGLVPRDRVAKNIQYFGAGTRLSVL.

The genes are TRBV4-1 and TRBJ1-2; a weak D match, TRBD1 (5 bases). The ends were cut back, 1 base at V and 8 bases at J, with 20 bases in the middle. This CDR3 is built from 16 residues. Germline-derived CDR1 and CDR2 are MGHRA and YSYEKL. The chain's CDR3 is CASSQAELRDLEGYTF. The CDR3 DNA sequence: TGCGCCAGCAGCCAAGCGGAACTCAGGGATCTCGAGGGCTACACCTTC.

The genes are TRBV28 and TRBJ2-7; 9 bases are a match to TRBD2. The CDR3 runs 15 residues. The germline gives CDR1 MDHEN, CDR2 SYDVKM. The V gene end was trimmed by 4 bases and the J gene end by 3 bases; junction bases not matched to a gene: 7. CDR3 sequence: CASSSLTAGGYEQYF. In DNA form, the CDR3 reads TGTGCCAGCAGTTCGCTTACAGCGGGGGGCTACGAGCAGTACTTC.